This T cell receptor beta chain was profiled in a study of blood T cell repertoires in COVID-19. Study summary: T cells, B-cell-depleted T cells, or PBMCs supplied cDNA or gDNA.

The study drew participants aged about 18 to 95 years from some 25 US areas. Original processing methods: Reference gene primer amplification in the assay estimated nucleated cell counts. Profiling relied on immunoSEQ multiplex PCR, and the TCRdb table lists in-frame clones only, not all of them. That table furnishes V, J and clone size, whereas the DNA furnished D and trimming. The sample contains about 200,000 clones, about 83% of which appear only once. The sequence was obtained from a man in his forties with acute COVID-19. The sample was PBMCs or T cells enriched from blood (not recorded which).

CDR3 sequence (DNA): TGTGCCAGCAGTACGCCCTCCGGGACAGGAGCCTACGAGCAGTACTTC. It is translated as CASSTPSGTGAYEQYF. This chain joins TRBV28 and TRBJ2-7; 8 bases are shared with TRBD1. Losses at the gene ends were 5 bases for V and 2 bases for J; bases not matched to a gene: 11. This CDR3 comprises 16 residues. Germline lookup yields CDR1 MDHEN and CDR2 SYDVKM.